This T cell receptor beta chain was captured in a study of blood T cells in healthy people across ages. Extraction yielded at least 6 micrograms of total RNA per sample. Overall study results and limits: Unsorted PBMCs blocked a conclusive comparison of naive and antigen-experienced cells.

This clonotype was detected a few times. The antigen is undetermined. For the second PCR, which ran for roughly 6 to 11 cycles, a sample-barcoded 5' primer and a J-beta primer mix were used. Each cDNA molecule received a tag from a template-switch adaptor that had 12 random nucleotides. In TCRdb, the 5' RACE reads were re-called with MiXCR into one record per CDR3 protein. The sample gives 1,500,000 or so distinct CDR3 sequences, 35% to 45% of which show up once; more than 4% is in the top ten. Germline V lookup: CDR1 MNHEY, CDR2 SVGEGT. The length of the CDR3 is 13 residues. V was clipped by 5 bases and J by 8 bases; unmatched bases: 6.

The sequencing sample was made of blood. The clonotype comes from a woman aged 18-29 years in good health. The V gene is TRBV6-2 or TRBV6-3, the J gene TRBJ1-2; TRBD1 matches at 9 bases. This CDR3 reads CASSRYRGRGYTF. The CDR3 DNA reads as TGTGCCAGCAGTCGCTACAGGGGGCGAGGCTACACCTTC.